This TCR beta chain was sequenced in a study of CD8+ T cells in alopecia areata (dated by TCRdb to the late 2010s). Looking at the study overall: Treated patients were enrolled in an open-label pilot trial of oral tofacitinib at 5 to 10 mg twice daily for moderate-to-severe alopecia areata. RNA came from the PAXgene miRNA kit for fixed scalp, the miRNeasy kit for PBMCs, and the RNeasy kit for mouse skin. Scalp clonality was compared among normal scalp (n=4), patchy alopecia areata scalp (n=8), and alopecia totalis/universalis scalp (n=8). For the treated patients, the SALT score, which quantifies what percentage of scalp surface area is affected, served as the measure of disease severity. Human TCRbeta sequencing covered scalp tissue and sorted CD4+ and CD8+ peripheral blood T cells from patchy and totalis/universalis alopecia areata patients and healthy controls. High-throughput TCRbeta sequencing was used to examine T cell clonal expansion in alopecia areata in both the C3H/HeJ mouse model and human patients. Tofacitinib was administered for 6 to 18 months, and 6 months of follow-up off drug were then conducted to assess delayed response and recurrence. Amplification of TCRbeta CDR3 regions was done by immunoSEQ multiplex PCR using 35 Vbeta forward primers and 13 Jbeta reverse primers. Tofacitinib-treated patients had biopsies at baseline and at 4 and 24 weeks of treatment, with a later scalp biopsy in several patients. Beyond this particular receptor, the publication reports: Scalp TCR repertoire analysis is complicated because resident alphabeta T cells in normal human skin are also sequenced, whereas mouse skin is dominated by gammadelta T cells. The treated cohort was small, with a single nonresponder, so links between baseline CD8+ expansion and response need larger studies. Compared with mice, TCR sequences shared between patients were less clear, possibly partly because of HLA diversity across the patient population. Tofacitinib significantly lowered scalp clonality and the number of expanded CD8+ clones among the top 100 scalp clones. During tofacitinib treatment, many expanded lesional clones remained in scalp and blood, and this persistence may partly explain relapse after treatment is stopped. Compared with normal scalp, lesional scalp had higher clonality and more expanded CD8+ clones, particularly in alopecia totalis/universalis, a pattern that suggests antigenic drive.

Note on this clone: Its antigen remains undetermined. Nothing much larger sits one base from this clone, and base qualities are not available.

At the junction V is shortened by 5 bases and J by 4 bases, with 14 bases in between. CDR1 SQVTM and CDR2 ANQGSEA are derived from the germline V gene. From cysteine to phenylalanine, the CDR3 is 13 amino acids long. Only the CDR3 part of the read is kept: 39 bases, read in frame from the first base. The receptor library was made with the immunoSEQ multiplex PCR assay. RNA was extracted from all samples and reverse transcribed into cDNA, which served as template for TCR sequencing. SuperScript III was used to make first-strand cDNA, primed with a 2:1 mix of oligo-dT and random hexamers. Amplification bias was assessed with a synthetic immune receptor repertoire, and residual bias was removed computationally. Regarding the original processing steps: Raw reads were preprocessed to remove errors, and CDR3 was defined by IMGT conventions from the conserved cysteine to phenylalanine. Clonality was calculated as 1 minus Shannon entropy normalized by log2 of the number of productive unique TCRs. Scalp TCRbeta sequences were cross-referenced with sorted blood CD4 and CD8 repertoires so that the CD4 or CD8 identity of scalp clones could be inferred. TCRdb stores this immuneACCESS table with in-frame sequences only. Part of the clones is absent; in the studies checked, under half of the shortfall reflects unresolved V genes, and no reason is known for the rest. For V, J and clone size, that table is used; D and trimming come from the DNA. The sample table shows 170,000 or so clones, and about 60% are seen once. The top ten constitute roughly 12% of the sample.

The time point label for this specimen denotes: less than 25 weeks on oral tofacitinib. The treatment or condition label, read with the paper, signifies: oral pan-JAK inhibitor, 5-10 mg twice daily. Lesional scalp punch biopsies and peripheral blood were obtained from alopecia areata patients. After PBMCs were isolated by density centrifugation and stained for CD3, CD4 and CD8, a FACSAria was used to sort CD4+ and CD8+ T cells. This TCR was recovered from a human donor with alopecia areata. The sample here was CD8+ T cells sorted from blood, taken at week 24, from a patient treated with tofacitinib. Recombination linked TRBV29-1 to TRBJ2-5; TRBD1 is a possible D gene, resting on 5 matching bases. The bases are TGCAGCGTTCGGACATCCCAGGGAGAGACCCAGTACTTC. The resulting protein is CSVRTSQGETQYF.